Described below is a single TCR beta chain sequence and its context. Its antigen is undetermined. Sorted populations all had greater than 98% purity. This entry comes from a study of beta chain features in type 1 diabetes. Since all of the isolated RNA was reverse transcribed, expressed TCRB transcripts were what got sequenced. Clones were sequenced by immunoSEQ multiplex PCR, and TCRdb holds only the in-frame ones, with some missing. The sample has 150,000 to 190,000 clones; about 8.1% are singletons. The germline V gene encodes CDR1 LGHNA and CDR2 YSLEER. There are 19 residues in the CDR3. V lost 2 bases and J 1 base, leaving 23 bases between the germline ends. Study-wide points: When Type 1 diabetes patients were examined, their TCRB CDR3s proved moderately but significantly shorter in all four CD4+ subsets.

Material: central memory CD4+ T cells from blood. The chain joins TRBV4-3 to TRBJ2-5; the D gene is possibly TRBD2 (6 bases). The TCR originated in a man younger than 35 in good health. In DNA form, the CDR3 reads TGCGCCAGCAGCCAATGGGGGGATACCAGAGCGGGCCTCCAAGAGACCCAGTACTTC. This encodes CASSQWGDTRAGLQETQYF.